This TCR beta chain stems from a study of monozygotic twins with inflammatory bowel disease. Study-wide findings and caveats: Among twins, concordant and discordant pairs did not differ in repertoire similarity, possibly from limited power.

Turning to this clonotype: What it binds is unknown.

TCRdb reprocessed the 5' RACE reads and keeps a single row for each CDR3 protein, giving no DNA. The repertoire table contains some 200,000 distinct CDR3 sequences. Material for sequencing was blood. The receptor was derived from a human donor with ulcerative colitis or Crohn's disease, or a healthy co-twin of an affected twin (not recorded which).

This CDR3 reads CASSLEFVVKTTANYGYTF. The chain uses TRBV5-1 and TRBJ1-2. The germline gives CDR1 SGHRS, CDR2 YFSETQ. This CDR3 has 19 amino acids. The full variable domain, with the rest looked up from reference TRBV5-1 and TRBJ1-2, is KAGVTQTPRYLIKTRGQQVTLSCSPISGHRSVSWYQQTPGQGLQFLFEYFSETQRNKGNFPGRFSGRQFSNSRSEMNVSTLELGDSALYLCASSLEFVVKTTANYGYTFGSGTRLTVV.